This T cell receptor (beta chain) derives from a study of blood T cell repertoires in COVID-19. Study in general: The United States, Italy and Spain supplied acute and convalescent COVID-19 samples. Sources were T cells, B-cell-depleted T cells, or PBMCs; the material itself was cDNA or gDNA.

Only in-frame clones appear in the TCRdb table, and some are missing; sequencing was by immunoSEQ multiplex PCR. The sample includes about 400,000 clones, about 89% of them seen just once. Remarks on this clone: One end of the junction varies from germline; a read error may be responsible.

This CDR3 spans 11 amino acids. Per germline, CDR1 PRHDT and CDR2 FYEKMQ (reference sequence). The chain combines TRBV13 with TRBJ1-1, with 8 bases lining up with TRBD1. What was sequenced was peripheral blood. The sequence was obtained from a man in his forties with acute or convalescent COVID-19. The CDR3, as DNA: TGTGCCAGCAGCGTGACAGGGGTCGACGTCTTT. Its protein product is CASSVTGVDVF.